This entry describes one TCR beta chain. One junction end does not reproduce the germline sequence, and a read error may be involved. These data belong to a study of control samples from healthy donors and cancer patients. Method: immunoSEQ multiplex PCR; TCRdb's copy keeps in-frame clones and lacks some. This sample has around 70,000 clones, with about 94% found just once. There are 12 residues in the CDR3. Germline CDR1 is LNHDA and CDR2 is SQIVND (reference sequence). The chain combines TRBV19 with TRBJ1-2; 8 positions agree with TRBD1. The origin of this receptor is a woman aged 25 to 39 in good health. Sequencing was carried out using blood. The CDR3 spells CATPEYLGQGDF. Written as DNA, the CDR3 is TGTGCCACCCCCGAATACCTAGGACAGGGTGATTTC. The variable domain in full, with the rest retrieved from reference TRBV19 and TRBJ1-2, is DGGITQSPKYLFRKEGQNVTLSCEQNLNHDAMYWYRQDPGQGLRLIYYSQIVNDFQKGDIAEGYSVSREKKESFPLTVTSAQKNPTAFYLCATPEYLGQGDFGSGTRLTVV.